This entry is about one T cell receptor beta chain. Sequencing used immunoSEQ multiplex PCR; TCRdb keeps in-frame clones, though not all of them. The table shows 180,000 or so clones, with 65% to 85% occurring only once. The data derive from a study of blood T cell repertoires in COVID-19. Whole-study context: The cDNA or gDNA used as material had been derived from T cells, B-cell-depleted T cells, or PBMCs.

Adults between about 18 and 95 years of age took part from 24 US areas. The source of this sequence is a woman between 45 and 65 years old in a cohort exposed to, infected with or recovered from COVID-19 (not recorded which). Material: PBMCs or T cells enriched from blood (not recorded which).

The CDR3 sequence is CAISGGTGGQPQHF. CDR3 nucleotide sequence: TGTGCCATCAGTGGGGGGACAGGGGGTCAGCCCCAGCATTTT. J is TRBJ1-5 and V is TRBV10-3, with 11 bases lining up with TRBD1. CDR3 size: 14 residues. Germline CDR1 is ENHRY and CDR2 is SYGVKD. Germline trimming cut 4 bases from V and 6 bases from J; bases unmatched to any gene: 2.